The clone carrying this T cell receptor beta chain was seen more than once but under ten times. This table comes from immunoSEQ multiplex PCR, and its TCRdb copy is limited to in-frame clones, with some not included. The table records 140,000 or so clones, roughly 80% of them present only once. The sample originates from a study of blood T cell repertoires in COVID-19. Sequencing was performed on PBMCs or T cells enriched from blood (not recorded which). The receptor was isolated from a man aged 50 to 59 who had recovered from COVID-19.

This chain's CDR3 is CASSPGGTSLDTQYF. The CDR3 nucleotides read TGTGCCAGCAGCCCTGGCGGGACTAGCTTAGATACGCAGTATTTT. The chain links TRBV7-2 to TRBJ2-3, with 9 bases fitting TRBD2. CDR1 SGHTA and CDR2 FQGNSA come from the germline V gene. This CDR3 is built from 15 residues. The V and J ends lost 5 bases and 5 bases, in that order; junction bases with no gene match: 8.